Each of the 17 T cell receptor beta chains below was sequenced from the same sample in a study of cytomegalovirus exposure and HLA in healthy donors. The PCR used 60 Vbeta and 13 Jbeta primers. Sequencing was performed with immunoSEQ multiplex PCR; in TCRdb, only in-frame clones are kept and a portion is missing. The sample shows about 160,000 clones, and under 2.5% sits with its ten largest clones. Sequenced material: PBMCs. These receptors were collected from a man aged 25 to 40 in good health and CMV-seronegative.

The chain combines TRBV7-9 with TRBJ1-3; D might be TRBD1 (6 bases). CDR3 length: 15 amino acids. Trimming left V 5 bases short and J 0 bases short, with 11 bases between. Germline CDR1 and CDR2: SEHNR and FQNEAQ (reference sequence). In DNA form, the CDR3 reads TGTGCCAGCAGCCCCGGACAGCACTCTGGAAACACCATATATTTT. Translating it yields CASSPGQHSGNTIYF.

This sequence joins TRBV9 and TRBJ1-2; TRBD1 agrees at 7 bases. CDR1 is SGDLS and CDR2 is YYNGEE in the germline V gene. The junction had 9 bases not matched to a gene; V was cut back by 3 bases and J by 4 bases. This CDR3 has 15 amino acids. The CDR3 nucleotides read TGTGCCAGCAGCGAGCTTCCCAGGGGGACCTATGGCTACACCTTC. Its translation is CASSELPRGTYGYTF. The full variable domain, rest sourced from reference TRBV9 and TRBJ1-2, is DSGVTQTPKHLITATGQRVTLRCSPRSGDLSVYWYQQSLDQGLQFLIQYYNGEERAKGNILERFSAQQFPDLHSELNLSSLELGDSALYFCASSELPRGTYGYTFGSGTRLTVV.

The chain joins TRBV27 to TRBJ1-2; possible D gene TRBD1, 5 bases. Trimming removed 1 base at V and 0 bases at J, with 9 bases between. This CDR3 has 15 residues. Germline V gene lookup returns CDR1 MNHEY and CDR2 SMNVEV (reference sequence). Here the CDR3 reads CASSLWSGTNYGYTF. Written as DNA, the CDR3 is TGTGCCAGCAGTTTATGGTCAGGGACTAACTATGGCTACACCTTC.

V usage is TRBV5-1 and J usage is TRBJ2-1; 7 bases align to TRBD1. V lost 4 bases to trimming and J lost 7 bases; unmatched junction nucleotides: 8. There are 14 residues in the CDR3. Germline values: CDR1 SGHRS, CDR2 YFSETQ. DNA for the CDR3: TGCGCCAGCAGCACTGGACAGGTCCTAAATGAGCAGTTCTTC. It translates to CASSTGQVLNEQFF.

The V and J genes are TRBV7-9 and TRBJ2-3, with 7 nucleotides matching TRBD1. V was clipped by 6 bases and J by 2 bases; unmatched bases: 17. The CDR3 has 18 residues. Germline V gene sequence: CDR1 SEHNR, CDR2 FQNEAQ (reference sequence). CDR3 region: CASRPTNLQGPNTDTQYF. CDR3 sequence (DNA): TGTGCCAGCAGACCCACAAATCTACAGGGGCCAAACACAGATACGCAGTATTTT. Variable domain in full (rest from reference TRBV7-9 and TRBJ2-3): DTGVSQNPRHKITKRGQNVTFRCDPISEHNRLYWYRQTLGQGPEFLTYFQNEAQLEKSRLLSDRFSAERPKGSFSTLEIQRTEQGDSAMYLCASRPTNLQGPNTDTQYFGPGTRLTVL.

The V and J genes are TRBV19 and TRBJ2-5; 8 nucleotides line up with TRBD1. The ends lost 6 bases at V and 2 bases at J; junction bases unmatched: 2. CDR3 length: 13 residues. Germline CDR1 reads LNHDA; CDR2 reads SQIVND (reference sequence). The CDR3 spells CASSGQGQETQYF. In nucleotides, the CDR3 is TGTGCCAGTAGCGGACAGGGACAAGAGACCCAGTACTTC.

V gene TRBV27 combines with J gene TRBJ2-5; possibly TRBD2 for D (6 bases). V was clipped by 6 bases and J by 4 bases, with 18 bases between them. CDR3 size: 15 residues. Germline V gives CDR1 MNHEY, CDR2 SMNVEV (reference sequence). The chain's CDR3 is CASSLSGRGLETQYF. The DNA for the CDR3 is TGTGCCAGCAGCCTTAGCGGAAGGGGCCTAGAGACCCAGTACTTC.

The CDR3 is CASSLQGAQGAEQYF. CDR3 coding DNA: TGTGCCAGCAGCTTACAAGGGGCGCAAGGGGCCGAGCAGTACTTC. V is TRBV11-3 and J is TRBJ2-7, with D perhaps matching TRBD1 (5 bases). V was shortened by 2 bases and J by 6 bases, with 17 bases between the two germline ends. Germline CDR1 and CDR2: SGHNT and YENEEA. The CDR3 loop spans 15 amino acids.

V and J are TRBV5-1 and TRBJ2-1; D uncertain. V lost 4 bases, J lost 8 bases, and 22 bases lay in between. The CDR3 extends over 16 amino acids. Looked up from germline, CDR1 is SGHRS and CDR2 is YFSETQ. The CDR3 region has the DNA TGCGCCAGCAGCCTTATTGTCGGTCGCGGAACCCATGAGCAGTTCTTC. Encoded protein: CASSLIVGRGTHEQFF.

The rearrangement joins TRBV5-4 to TRBJ2-7; no clear D gene. Deletions cut 2 bases from V and 6 bases from J, with 15 bases between. The CDR3 contains 14 residues. Per the germline V gene, CDR1 is SGHNT and CDR2 is YYREEE (reference sequence). In nucleotides, the CDR3 is TGTGCCAGCAGCTTCGGTAACAGCCTCGGCGAGCAGTACTTC. It specifies CASSFGNSLGEQYF.

This chain uses TRBV10-3 with TRBJ2-7; 11 nucleotides agree with TRBD1. The CDR3 extends over 15 amino acids. The V and J ends lost 10 bases and 1 base, in that order; junction bases with no gene match: 9. The germline V gene encodes CDR1 ENHRY and CDR2 SYGVKD. CDR3 in DNA: TGTGCCACAACGAGCGGGACAGGGGGATCCTACGAGCAGTACTTC. As protein: CATTSGTGGSYEQYF.

The chain links TRBV5-6 to TRBJ2-5; possible D gene TRBD1, 5 bases. Judging by the DNA end, TRBJ2-7 fits better; the J call may be wrong. This CDR3 comprises 12 residues. CDR1 is SGHDT and CDR2 is YYEEEE in the germline V gene. The CDR3 DNA is TGTGCCAGTTCCAGGGCACATTACGAGCAGTACTTC. Amino acids: CASSRAHYEQYF.

The CDR3 nucleotides read TGTGCCAGCAGCTTTGGACTAGCGGGAGTCAATGAGCAGTTCTTC. This codes for CASSFGLAGVNEQFF. The V gene is TRBV11-3, the J gene TRBJ2-1, with 13 bases aligning to TRBD2. With 3 bases clipped from V and 6 bases from J, the junction kept 2 bases outside the gene matches. The CDR3 covers 15 residues. The germline V gene encodes CDR1 SGHNT and CDR2 YENEEA.

The CDR3 DNA reads as TGTGCCAGCAGTTTAAACGGGAACTATGGCTACACCTTC. This translates into CASSLNGNYGYTF. The chain employs TRBV28 and TRBJ1-2; the D is unclear. Germline assignment: CDR1 MDHEN and CDR2 SYDVKM. The CDR3 length is 13 residues. Trimming cost V 2 bases and J 2 bases, with 6 bases left between them.

The chain carries TRBV7-8 and TRBJ2-7, with TRBD1 matching over 9 bases. Germline V gene lookup returns CDR1 SGHVS and CDR2 FQNEAQ. CDR3 length equals 14 residues. V shed 5 bases and J 4 bases; nucleotides not matched to a gene: 6. This chain's CDR3 is CASSRGQGPYEQYF. CDR3 DNA sequence: TGTGCCAGCAGCCGAGGACAGGGGCCGTACGAGCAGTACTTC.

The chain uses TRBV11-3 and TRBJ2-2; weak D call: TRBD1 (6 bases). Germline CDR1 reads SGHNT; CDR2 reads YENEEA. Trimming removed 4 bases at V and 8 bases at J, with 8 bases between. The CDR3 extends over 12 amino acids. CDR3 region: CASSSGTGELFF. CDR3 in DNA: TGTGCCAGCAGCTCCGGGACAGGGGAGCTGTTTTTT.

The chain recombines TRBV9 with TRBJ1-2; D perhaps matches TRBD1 (5 bases). The CDR3 is made up of 16 amino acids. Germline V gene lookup returns CDR1 SGDLS and CDR2 YYNGEE. The V gene lost 4 bases and the J gene lost 7 bases, with 23 bases spanning the gap. The CDR3 DNA follows: TGTGCCAGCAGCTTAAACGCGGGACGGGAGGACGGTGGCTACACCTTC. This gives the protein CASSLNAGREDGGYTF.